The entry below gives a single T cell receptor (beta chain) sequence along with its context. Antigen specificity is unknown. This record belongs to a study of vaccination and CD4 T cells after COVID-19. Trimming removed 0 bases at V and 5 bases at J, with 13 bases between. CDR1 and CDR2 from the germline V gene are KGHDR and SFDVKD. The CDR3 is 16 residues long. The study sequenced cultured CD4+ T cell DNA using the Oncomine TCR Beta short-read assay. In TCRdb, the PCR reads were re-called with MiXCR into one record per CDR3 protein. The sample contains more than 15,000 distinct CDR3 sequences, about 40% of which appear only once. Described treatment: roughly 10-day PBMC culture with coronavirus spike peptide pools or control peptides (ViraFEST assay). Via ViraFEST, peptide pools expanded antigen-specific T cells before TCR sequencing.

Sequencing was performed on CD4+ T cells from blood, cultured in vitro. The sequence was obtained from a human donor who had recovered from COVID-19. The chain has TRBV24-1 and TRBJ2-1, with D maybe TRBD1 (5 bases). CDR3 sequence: CATSDLGRESNNEQFF. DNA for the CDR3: TGTGCCACCAGTGATTTGGGCAGGGAATCCAACAATGAGCAGTTCTTC.